The rows below give T cell receptor beta chains drawn from one sample of a study of OX40 agonist ivuxolimab in advanced cancers. Sequencing used immunoSEQ multiplex PCR; TCRdb keeps in-frame clones, though not all of them. This table has about 79,000 clones, about 89% appearing once. This specimen was CD4+ or CD8+ T cells sorted from blood, taken in a trial of the OX40 agonist ivuxolimab. The receptor set was obtained from an adult with an advanced solid tumor such as melanoma, head and neck, liver or kidney cancer. The CDR3 runs from the conserved cysteine through the conserved F or W. A D gene is named only where the DNA matches it firmly. Size is stated for part of the rows, as once, few or many counts, or as a class when the clone is expanded.

V gene: TRBV6-6
clone size: -
CDR3 length: 12
J gene: TRBJ2-1
D gene: -
CDR3 DNA: TGTGCCAGCAGTTACTCCTTGGATGAGCAGTTCTTC
CDR3 protein: CASSYSLDEQFF

V gene: TRBV5-1
clone size: -
CDR3 length: 13
J gene: TRBJ1-4
D gene: -
CDR3 DNA: TGCGCCAGCAGATGGGGGACTAATGAAAAACTGTTTTTT
CDR3 protein: CASRWGTNEKLFF

V gene: TRBV21-1
clone size: -
CDR3 length: 18
J gene: TRBJ2-3
D gene: -
CDR3 DNA: TGTGCCAGCAGCAAAGGCCCCGGGGCTAGCGGCCCCCAGGGTACGCAGTATTTT
CDR3 protein: CASSKGPGASGPQGTQYF

V gene: TRBV27
clone size: -
CDR3 length: 16
J gene: TRBJ2-3
D gene: TRBD2
CDR3 DNA: TGTGCCAGCAGTTTGACTAGCGGGAGTTTCGGAGATACGCAGTATTTT
CDR3 protein: CASSLTSGSFGDTQYF

V gene: TRBV7-9
clone size: -
CDR3 length: 16
J gene: TRBJ2-3
D gene: -
CDR3 DNA: TGTGCCAGCAGCTTAGCTGTCCTTGGGGACACAGATACGCAGTATTTT
CDR3 protein: CASSLAVLGDTDTQYF

V gene: TRBV5-1
clone size: -
CDR3 length: 16
J gene: TRBJ2-2
D gene: TRBD2
CDR3 DNA: TGCGCCAGCAGCTTGGTACTAGCGGGAAGGAACGGGGAGCTGTTTTTT
CDR3 protein: CASSLVLAGRNGELFF

V gene: TRBV4-1
clone size: -
CDR3 length: 14
J gene: TRBJ1-5
D gene: -
CDR3 DNA: TGCGCCAGCAGCCAAGACTCAGGGGCCTACTCCCAGCATTTT
CDR3 protein: CASSQDSGAYSQHF

V gene: TRBV27
clone size: -
CDR3 length: 11
J gene: TRBJ2-3
D gene: TRBD2
CDR3 DNA: TGTGCCAGTATAGCGGGAGGCTTGCGTATCTTT
CDR3 protein: CASIAGGLRIF

V gene: TRBV6-6
clone size: -
CDR3 length: 15
J gene: TRBJ2-1
D gene: TRBD2
CDR3 DNA: TGTGCCAGCAGTTCTCCGGGACTAGGTCTCGATGAGCAGTTCTTC
CDR3 protein: CASSSPGLGLDEQFF

V gene: TRBV5-1
clone size: -
CDR3 length: 14
J gene: TRBJ2-7
D gene: TRBD1
CDR3 DNA: TGCGCCAGCAGCTTCGGGACAGGGGCGACCGAGCAGTACTTC
CDR3 protein: CASSFGTGATEQYF

V gene: TRBV7-2
clone size: -
CDR3 length: 12
J gene: TRBJ2-1
D gene: -
CDR3 DNA: TGTGCCAGCAGCTTTTGGGGGGATGAGCAGTTCTTC
CDR3 protein: CASSFWGDEQFF

V gene: TRBV27
clone size: -
CDR3 length: 13
J gene: TRBJ2-7
D gene: -
CDR3 DNA: TGTGCCAGCAGTTTTAAGGGATCGTACGAGCAGTACTTC
CDR3 protein: CASSFKGSYEQYF

V gene: TRBV28
clone size: -
CDR3 length: 15
J gene: TRBJ2-7
D gene: TRBD1
CDR3 DNA: TGTGCCAGCAGTACTCTGACAGGGGCCGGCTACGAGCAGTACTTC
CDR3 protein: CASSTLTGAGYEQYF

V gene: TRBV18
clone size: -
CDR3 length: 14
J gene: TRBJ2-3
D gene: -
CDR3 DNA: TGTGCCAGCTCACCTCCAAGACTTCCAGATACGCAGTATTTT
CDR3 protein: CASSPPRLPDTQYF

V gene: TRBV18
clone size: -
CDR3 length: 15
J gene: TRBJ2-1
D gene: TRBD2
CDR3 DNA: TGTGCCAGCTCACCACATCGCCTAGCGGGGGAAGGCCCGTTCTTC
CDR3 protein: CASSPHRLAGEGPFF

V gene: TRBV19
clone size: -
CDR3 length: 13
J gene: TRBJ2-7
D gene: TRBD1
CDR3 DNA: TGTGCCAGTAGTATCGGACAGGGTGTGGAGCAGTACTTC
CDR3 protein: CASSIGQGVEQYF

V gene: TRBV5-1
clone size: -
CDR3 length: 13
J gene: TRBJ2-7
D gene: TRBD1
CDR3 DNA: TGCGCCAGCAGCCGGGACAGGGCTTCCGAGCAGTACTTC
CDR3 protein: CASSRDRASEQYF

V gene: TRBV21-1
clone size: once
CDR3 length: 16
J gene: TRBJ2-3
D gene: -
CDR3 DNA: TGTGCCAGCAGCAAAGCGGGACCGGAGGACACAGATACGCAGTATTTT
CDR3 protein: CASSKAGPEDTDTQYF

V gene: TRBV11-1
clone size: -
CDR3 length: 14
J gene: TRBJ2-7
D gene: -
CDR3 DNA: TGTGCCAGCAGCTTTAACCGGGCTGGGTACGAGCAGTACTTC
CDR3 protein: CASSFNRAGYEQYF

V gene: TRBV23-1
clone size: -
CDR3 length: 13
J gene: TRBJ1-1
D gene: -
CDR3 DNA: TGCGCCAGCAGTCATCAGGGTGACACTGAAGCTTTCTTT
CDR3 protein: CASSHQGDTEAFF

V gene: TRBV4-1
clone size: -
CDR3 length: 14
J gene: TRBJ1-3
D gene: -
CDR3 DNA: TGCGCCAGCAGCCAAGGGACCTCTGGAAACACCATATATTTT
CDR3 protein: CASSQGTSGNTIYF

V gene: TRBV11-3
clone size: -
CDR3 length: 15
J gene: TRBJ1-1
D gene: -
CDR3 DNA: TGTGCCAGCAGCTTGTCTGGGGGCCCGAACACTGAAGCTTTCTTT
CDR3 protein: CASSLSGGPNTEAFF

V gene: TRBV6-5
clone size: -
CDR3 length: 16
J gene: TRBJ2-7
D gene: TRBD1
CDR3 DNA: TGTGCCAGCAGTTACTCGATGGGACAGGGACCCTACGAGCAGTACTTC
CDR3 protein: CASSYSMGQGPYEQYF

V gene: TRBV18
clone size: -
CDR3 length: 15
J gene: TRBJ2-7
D gene: -
CDR3 DNA: TGTGCCAGCTCACCACCGTCCAGGGGGGCCTACGAGCAGTACTTC
CDR3 protein: CASSPPSRGAYEQYF

V gene: TRBV6-6
clone size: -
CDR3 length: 14
J gene: TRBJ1-4
D gene: -
CDR3 DNA: TGTGCCAGCAGCCCCCCCGGATTGAAGGAAAAACTGTTTTTT
CDR3 protein: CASSPPGLKEKLFF

V gene: TRBV18
clone size: -
CDR3 length: 14
J gene: TRBJ1-4
D gene: TRBD1
CDR3 DNA: TGTGCCAGCTCAGAGGGGGCCTCTGGAGAAAAACTGTTTTTT
CDR3 protein: CASSEGASGEKLFF

V gene: TRBV7-2
clone size: -
CDR3 length: 17
J gene: TRBJ2-2
D gene: -
CDR3 DNA: TGTGCCAGCAGCTTAGTCACTAGCCGGGATGGCACCGGGGAGCTGTTTTTT
CDR3 protein: CASSLVTSRDGTGELFF

V gene: TRBV6-1
clone size: -
CDR3 length: 16
J gene: TRBJ2-7
D gene: TRBD1
CDR3 DNA: TGTGCCAGCAGTGATCAGGGGGCGAAGGTGTACTACGAGCAGTACTTC
CDR3 protein: CASSDQGAKVYYEQYF

V gene: TRBV7-3
clone size: -
CDR3 length: 14
J gene: TRBJ2-7
D gene: TRBD1
CDR3 DNA: TGTGCCAGCAGCTACGGACAGGGCCCTTACGAGCAGTACTTC
CDR3 protein: CASSYGQGPYEQYF

V gene: TRBV27
clone size: -
CDR3 length: 13
J gene: TRBJ1-1
D gene: -
CDR3 DNA: TGTGCCAGCAGTTTAAGAGAGAACACTGAAGCTTTCTTT
CDR3 protein: CASSLRENTEAFF

V gene: TRBV10-1
clone size: -
CDR3 length: 18
J gene: TRBJ2-5
D gene: TRBD1
CDR3 DNA: TGCGCCAGCAGTCACGGTCCCCTACAGGGGGCAGTAACTGAGACCCAGTACTTC
CDR3 protein: CASSHGPLQGAVTETQYF

V gene: TRBV4-1
clone size: -
CDR3 length: 14
J gene: TRBJ2-7
D gene: -
CDR3 DNA: TGCGCCAGCAGCCAAGTGGGCGGCTCCTACGAGCAGTACTTC
CDR3 protein: CASSQVGGSYEQYF

V gene: TRBV19
clone size: -
CDR3 length: 14
J gene: TRBJ2-1
D gene: -
CDR3 DNA: TGTGCCAGTAGTCTCCGCTCACCAACCAATGAGCAGTTCTTC
CDR3 protein: CASSLRSPTNEQFF

V gene: TRBV15
clone size: -
CDR3 length: 16
J gene: TRBJ1-2
D gene: -
CDR3 DNA: TGTGCCACCAGCAACCTAGGCGGGGCAGCTAACTATGGCTACACCTTC
CDR3 protein: CATSNLGGAANYGYTF

V gene: TRBV30
clone size: few
CDR3 length: 12
J gene: TRBJ2-7
D gene: -
CDR3 DNA: TGTGCCTGGAGTGTTTCCACCTACGAGCAGTACTTC
CDR3 protein: CAWSVSTYEQYF

V gene: TRBV27
clone size: -
CDR3 length: 15
J gene: TRBJ2-1
D gene: -
CDR3 DNA: TGTGCCAGCAGTGTAGGAGGGAGCTCCTACAATGAGCAGTTCTTC
CDR3 protein: CASSVGGSSYNEQFF

V gene: TRBV18
clone size: -
CDR3 length: 14
J gene: TRBJ1-5
D gene: TRBD1
CDR3 DNA: TGTGCCAGCTCGCCTTCCGGACAGGGCCAGCCCCAGCATTTT
CDR3 protein: CASSPSGQGQPQHF

V gene: TRBV5-4
clone size: -
CDR3 length: 18
J gene: TRBJ2-5
D gene: -
CDR3 DNA: TGTGCCAGCAGCTCCGGGACCACCCGTACTCTTTCGGGCGGGACCCAGTACTTC
CDR3 protein: CASSSGTTRTLSGGTQYF

V gene: TRBV30
clone size: -
CDR3 length: 14
J gene: TRBJ1-4
D gene: TRBD1
CDR3 DNA: TGTGCCTGGAGGATGGGACAGGGAAATGAAAAACTGTTTTTT
CDR3 protein: CAWRMGQGNEKLFF

V gene: TRBV11-3
clone size: -
CDR3 length: 15
J gene: TRBJ2-5
D gene: TRBD2
CDR3 DNA: TGTGCCAGCAGCATCGGACTAGCGGGAGTTGAGACCCAGTACTTC
CDR3 protein: CASSIGLAGVETQYF